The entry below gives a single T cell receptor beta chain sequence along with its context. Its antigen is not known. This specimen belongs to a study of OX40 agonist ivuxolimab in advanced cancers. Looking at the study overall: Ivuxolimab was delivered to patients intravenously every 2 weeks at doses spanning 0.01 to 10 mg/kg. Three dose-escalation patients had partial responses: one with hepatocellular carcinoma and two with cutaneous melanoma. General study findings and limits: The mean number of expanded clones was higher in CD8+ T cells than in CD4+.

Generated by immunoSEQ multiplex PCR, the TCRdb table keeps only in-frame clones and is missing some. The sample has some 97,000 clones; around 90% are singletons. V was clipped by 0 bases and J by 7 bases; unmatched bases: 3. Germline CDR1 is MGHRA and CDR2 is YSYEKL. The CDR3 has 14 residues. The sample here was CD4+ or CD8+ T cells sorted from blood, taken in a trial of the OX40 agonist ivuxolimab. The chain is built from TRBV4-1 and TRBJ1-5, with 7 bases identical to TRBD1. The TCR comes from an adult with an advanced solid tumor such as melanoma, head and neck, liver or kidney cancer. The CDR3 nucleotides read TGCGCCAGCAGCCAAGAAGGGGGCGGGCAGCCCCAGCATTTT. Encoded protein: CASSQEGGGQPQHF.